The entry below describes one T cell receptor (beta chain). These data belong to a study of human T cells and chemical hapten exposure. Time point given: patch test 2, 6 weeks after DPC sensitization. Regarding treatment: therapeutic diphenylcyclopropenone sensitization with weekly scalp DPC. MiXCR, applied by TCRdb to the RACE reads, yields one record per CDR3 protein. The sample includes more than 85,000 distinct CDR3 sequences, 9% to 9.5% of them seen just once. The CDR3 totals 15 residues. CDR1 is SGHVS and CDR2 is FNYEAQ in the germline V gene. V shed 4 bases and J 3 bases; nucleotides not matched to a gene: 8.

The receptor was isolated from a woman aged 40 to 50 with alopecia areata. Some clones in this sample may be carry-over from other donors' samples. The chain recombines TRBV7-6 with TRBJ2-5; 7 bases are shared with TRBD2. The specimen comprised whole blood, sampled in connection with sensitization to the hapten diphenylcyclopropenone (DPC). This CDR3 is CASSSPRAGEETQYF. As DNA, the CDR3 is TGTGCCAGCAGCTCTCCCAGGGCGGGGGAAGAGACCCAGTACTTC.